These 10 T cell receptor beta chains were sequenced from one sample in a study of T cell repertoires in cytomegalovirus infection. TCRdb reprocessed the reads via MiXCR and lists one record per CDR3 protein. The sample carries some 940,000 distinct CDR3 sequences, 31% recorded once. Antigens for these TCRs are unknown. This sample comprised cultured CD8+ T cells from PBMCs, obtained from culture after CMV antigen stimulation. Receptor source: a human donor in good health (CMV status not recorded). Some clones in this sample may be carry-over from other donors' samples.

This clonotype appeared a few times. This chain links TRBV6-2 or TRBV6-3 with TRBJ2-5, with 7 bases identical to TRBD1. CDR3 length: 17 amino acids. CDR1 MNHEY and CDR2 SVGEGT come from the germline V gene. V shed 2 bases and J 0 bases; nucleotides not matched to a gene: 9. CDR3: CASSYTLWGQNQETQYF. CDR3 coding DNA: TGTGCCAGCAGTTACACCCTGTGGGGACAGAACCAAGAGACCCAGTACTTC.

This clonotype was recorded at least ten times. This chain joins TRBV7-6 and TRBJ2-5; 9 nucleotides match TRBD2. J was trimmed by 2 bases and V by 6 bases; bases with no gene match: 10. Looked up from germline, CDR1 is SGHVS and CDR2 is FNYEAQ. The CDR3 has 16 amino acids. For the CDR3, the DNA is TGTGCCAGCAGTAGTCTAGCGGGGAACCTTCAAGAGACCCAGTACTTC. Translating it yields CASSSLAGNLQETQYF.

This sequence joins TRBV12-5 and TRBJ2-1, with D possibly TRBD1 on 6 matching bases. CDR1 is LGHNT and CDR2 is FRNRAP in the germline V gene. The CDR3 is 15 residues long. Trimming left V 3 bases short and J 7 bases short, with 16 bases between. The CDR3 coding sequence is TGTGCTAGTGGTTTTGCCGCTCAGAGGGGGAATGAGCAGTTCTTC. Encoded protein: CASGFAAQRGNEQFF.

Comment on this clonotype: A much larger clone lies a single base off, so this may be a read error. V gene TRBV7-9 combines with J gene TRBJ1-1; D might be TRBD1 (5 bases). The ends were cut back, 2 bases at V and 0 bases at J, with 7 bases in the middle. The CDR3 is 14 residues long. Germline-derived CDR1 and CDR2 are SEHNR and FQNEAQ (reference sequence). As DNA, the CDR3 is TGTGCCAGCAGCTTACGGACAATGAACACTGAAGCTTTCTTT. It codes for CASSLRTMNTEAFF. Complete variable domain (other parts from reference TRBV7-9 and TRBJ1-1): DTGVSQNPRHKITKRGQNVTFRCDPISEHNRLYWYRQTLGQGPEFLTYFQNEAQLEKSRLLSDRFSAERPKGSFSTLEIQRTEQGDSAMYLCASSLRTMNTEAFFGQGTRLTVV.

The chain is built from TRBV5-1 and TRBJ1-3, with D perhaps matching TRBD1 (5 bases). V gave up 3 bases and J gave up 4 bases, with 17 bases separating them. Germline loops: CDR1 SGHRS, CDR2 YFSETQ. CDR3 length: 16 residues. CDR3 protein: CASSWGRESSGNTIYF. For the CDR3, the DNA is TGCGCCAGCAGCTGGGGCAGGGAATCATCAGGAAACACCATATATTTT.

The J gene is TRBJ2-1, the V gene TRBV6-5; 7 nucleotides align to TRBD1. Germline CDR1 is MNHEY and CDR2 is SVGAGI. The CDR3 sequence is 15 residues long. V shed 4 bases, J shed 6 bases, and the junction held 9 bases outside the gene matches. The DNA for the CDR3 is TGTGCCAGCAGTTCACAGGGGTTTGCGGCCAATGAGCAGTTCTTC. Residues: CASSSQGFAANEQFF.

V and J are TRBV29-1 and TRBJ2-7; no reliable D call. V lost 4 bases and J 5 bases, leaving 9 bases between the germline ends. The CDR3 length is 11 residues. Per germline, CDR1 SQVTM and CDR2 ANQGSEA. In DNA form, the CDR3 reads TGCAGCGTTGGAGGTCAAGACGAGCAGTACTTC. It is translated as CSVGGQDEQYF.

This clonotype has just a few counts. V is TRBV2 and J is TRBJ2-5; D tentatively fits TRBD1 or TRBD2 (5 bases each). The CDR3 totals 15 residues. The ends were cut back, 6 bases at V and 1 base at J, with 15 bases in the middle. Per the germline V gene, CDR1 is SNHLY and CDR2 is FYNNEI. The CDR3: CASRMKGTAQETQYF. The CDR3 nucleotides are TGTGCCAGCAGGATGAAAGGGACGGCCCAAGAGACCCAGTACTTC. Filled out from reference TRBV2 and TRBJ2-5, the complete variable domain reads EPEVTQTPSHQVTQMGQEVILRCVPISNHLYFYWYRQILGQKVEFLVSFYNNEISEKSEIFDDQFSVERPDGSNFTLKIRSTKLEDSAMYFCASRMKGTAQETQYFGPGTRLLVL.

The chain uses TRBV4-1 and TRBJ2-7; no clear D. Trimming took off 2 bases at V and 0 bases at J, with 5 bases between the two ends. This CDR3 has 13 residues. CDR1 and CDR2 from the germline V gene are MGHRA and YSYEKL. CDR3 loop: CASSQSVSYEQYV. The DNA for the CDR3 is TGCGCCAGCAGCCAAAGTGTCTCCTACGAGCAGTACGTC.

J is TRBJ2-7 and V is TRBV6-1; TRBD1 agrees at 11 bases. The CDR3 covers 15 residues. CDR1 MNHNS and CDR2 SASEGT come from the germline V gene. J was trimmed by 5 bases and V by 0 bases; bases with no gene match: 3. Written as DNA, the CDR3 is TGTGCCAGCAGTGAAGCCGGACAGGGGGCACACGAGCAGTACTTC. Amino acids: CASSEAGQGAHEQYF.